This T cell receptor beta chain was obtained from a study of T cell changes during pregnancy in multiple sclerosis. The V and J ends lost 10 bases and 8 bases, in that order; junction bases with no gene match: 11. The CDR3 consists of 14 residues. Germline V gene lookup returns CDR1 LNHDA and CDR2 SQIVND (reference sequence). Assay: immunoSEQ multiplex PCR; the TCRdb copy retains only in-frame clones and omits some. The sample includes fewer than 95,000 clones, almost 95% of them seen just once. The gene calls are TRBV19 and TRBJ2-1, with 10 bases identical to TRBD2. The source of this sequence is a female donor with multiple sclerosis, enrolled in a pregnancy study. The sequences come from peripheral blood, collected in the third trimester of pregnancy. The CDR3 is CATGGASGSYEQFF. The CDR3 bases are TGTGCCACCGGAGGGGCTAGCGGGAGTTATGAGCAGTTCTTC.